The 19 T cell receptor beta chains below were found in one sample sequenced in a study of Graves' ophthalmopathy and Graves' hyperthyroidism. RNA transcripts yielded amplified TCR beta CDR3 regions. HTBI-primed first-round RT-PCR preceded second-round multiplex PCR. TCRdb re-called the multiplex PCR reads through MiXCR, storing one row per CDR3 protein. The repertoire holds around 1.1 million distinct CDR3 sequences, with 35% to 40% as singletons. Sequenced input: peripheral blood or thyroid tissue (not recorded which). All receptors come from an adult man with Graves' hyperthyroidism.

The chain is built from TRBV29-1 and TRBJ1-1; TRBD1 matches at 7 bases. CDR1 and CDR2 (germline): SQVTM, ANQGSEA. The CDR3 has 12 amino acids. J was trimmed by 3 bases and V by 7 bases; bases with no gene match: 5. CDR3 amino acids: CSGQGLDTEAFF. CDR3 coding DNA: TGCAGCGGACAGGGCTTGGACACTGAAGCTTTCTTT. The variable domain in full, completed from reference TRBV29-1 and TRBJ1-1, reads SAVISQKPSRDICQRGTSLTIQCQVDSQVTMMFWYRQQPGQSLTLIATANQGSEATYESGFVIDKFPISRPNLTFSTLTVSNMSPEDSSIYLCSGQGLDTEAFFGQGTRLTVV.

As for this clonotype: Just one base apart from a much larger clone, this may be a read error. The rearrangement uses TRBV19 and TRBJ1-1; no definite D call. Germline values: CDR1 LNHDA, CDR2 SQIVND (reference sequence). The CDR3 extends over 13 amino acids. The CDR3 coding sequence is TGTGCCAGTACTATAGATCGAGGAACTGAAGCTTTCTTT. Protein: CASTIDRGTEAFF.

The J gene is TRBJ1-5, the V gene TRBV29-1, with a possible D match to TRBD1 (6 bases). Trimming left V 4 bases short and J 4 bases short, with 11 bases between. Looked up from germline, CDR1 is SQVTM and CDR2 is ANQGSEA. CDR3 length: 13 amino acids. The CDR3 spells CSVVAGTNQPQHF. The CDR3 DNA reads TGCAGCGTTGTAGCCGGGACAAATCAGCCCCAGCATTTT.

The chain recombines TRBV20-1 with TRBJ1-2; the match to TRBD1 covers 8 bases. This CDR3 contains 18 residues. V lost 0 bases, J lost 4 bases, and 16 bases stayed unmatched. CDR1 DFQATT and CDR2 SNEGSKA come from the germline V gene (reference sequence). The CDR3 sequence is CSARDFGTGRTAPYGYTF. The CDR3 DNA reads as TGCAGTGCTAGAGATTTCGGGACAGGTAGGACAGCGCCCTATGGCTACACCTTC.

This clonotype was detected a few times. The CDR3 sequence: CASSLEFDEQFF. The CDR3 DNA reads as TGTGCCAGCAGCTTAGAGTTCGATGAGCAGTTCTTC. This chain connects TRBV7-9 to TRBJ2-1; no clear D. Trimming took 1 base from V and 8 from J, leaving 6 bases between them. Germline V gives CDR1 SEHNR, CDR2 FQNEAQ (reference sequence). The CDR3 loop spans 12 amino acids.

The table lists this clonotype with many counts. The rearrangement joins TRBV7-9 to TRBJ2-7; perhaps TRBD2 as D (6 bases). The germline V gene has CDR1 SEHNR and CDR2 FQNEAQ (reference sequence). V was clipped by 1 base and J by 4 bases, with 14 bases between them. The CDR3 loop spans 15 amino acids. DNA of the CDR3: TGTGCCAGCAGCTTAGTGGGCCAGCGGGCGTACGAGCAGTACTTC. Amino acids: CASSLVGQRAYEQYF.

The DNA of the CDR3 is TGTGCCAGCAGTTCACCCACAGGGGAAGGTCAGCCCCAGCATTTT. Its protein product is CASSSPTGEGQPQHF. V is TRBV28 and J is TRBJ1-5; TRBD1 matches at 7 bases. The V gene's germline CDR1 is MDHEN and CDR2 SYDVKM. There are 15 residues in the CDR3. Trimming took 4 bases from V and 6 from J; bases not matched to a gene: 9.

There are many counts of this clonotype. V usage is TRBV7-3 and J usage is TRBJ2-2; possible D gene TRBD1, 6 bases. Trimming pared 4 bases from V and 3 bases from J, leaving 12 bases between. CDR1 and CDR2 (germline): SGHTA, FQGTGA. The CDR3 runs to 15 residues. CDR3 amino acids: CASSSGTRHTGELFF. CDR3 sequence (DNA): TGTGCCAGCAGCTCCGGGACAAGACACACCGGGGAGCTGTTTTTT.

There are a few counts of this clonotype. The chain uses TRBV7-9 and TRBJ2-6, with D perhaps assigned TRBD1 or TRBD2 (6 bases each). V lost 1 base and J 2 bases, leaving 9 bases between the germline ends. CDR3 length: 16 residues. Per the germline V gene, CDR1 is SEHNR and CDR2 is FQNEAQ (reference sequence). CDR3 nucleotides: TGTGCCAGCAGCTTAGAGGAGGGGGCTGGGGCCAACGTCCTGACTTTC. Protein sequence: CASSLEEGAGANVLTF.

Notes on this clonotype: A read error may be the cause here, since a much bigger clone is one base away. This sequence joins TRBV2 and TRBJ1-1; D not resolved. Per germline, CDR1 SNHLY and CDR2 FYNNEI. The CDR3 consists of 15 residues. The CDR3, as DNA: TGTGCCTGCAGCCATCGGGCGGCCTGGGGCACTGAAGCTTTCTTT. This codes for CACSHRAAWGTEAFF.

V gene TRBV20-1 combines with J gene TRBJ2-7, with D uncertain. The CDR3 is made up of 11 amino acids. Germline CDR1 and CDR2: DFQATT and SNEGSKA (reference sequence). Trimming took off 1 base at V and 6 bases at J, with 7 bases between the two ends. The CDR3 region is CSARGHFEQYF. The CDR3 bases are TGCAGTGCTAGAGGGCATTTCGAGCAGTACTTC.

This clonotype was recorded at least ten times. The chain uses TRBV29-1 and TRBJ2-7, with 7 positions matching TRBD1. The CDR3 is 14 residues long. With 6 bases clipped from V and 1 base from J, the junction kept 9 bases outside the gene matches. Per germline, CDR1 SQVTM and CDR2 ANQGSEA. The CDR3 sequence is CSVKRDSPSYEQYF. The CDR3, as DNA: TGCAGCGTGAAACGGGACAGTCCTTCCTACGAGCAGTACTTC.

This clonotype was counted at least ten times. The CDR3, as DNA: TGTGCCAGCAAAACAGGGGGCAACACTGAAGCTTTCTTT. Its translation: CASKTGGNTEAFF. This chain connects TRBV2 to TRBJ1-1, with 9 nucleotides matching TRBD1. The V segment lost 7 bases and the J segment 2 bases; nucleotides outside the gene matches: 2. Per the germline V gene, CDR1 is SNHLY and CDR2 is FYNNEI. The CDR3 spans 13 residues.

The rearrangement uses TRBV10-3 and TRBJ1-3; no clear D. There are 14 residues in the CDR3. Trimming cost V 0 bases and J 0 bases, with 3 bases left between them. Germline V CDR1 and CDR2: ENHRY, SYGVKD. In nucleotides, the CDR3 is TGTGCCATCAGTGAGTCCGACTCTGGAAACACCATATATTTT. This codes for CAISESDSGNTIYF.

A remark on this clonotype: This may arise from a read error, as a much more abundant clone is one base away. J is TRBJ1-5 and V is TRBV10-3; D remains unclear. CDR1 is ENHRY, CDR2 SYGVKD, per germline. The CDR3 runs 12 residues. Deletions cut 2 bases from V and 11 bases from J, with 10 bases between. The CDR3 sequence is CAISEDESAQHF. The CDR3 DNA reads TGTGCCATCAGTGAGGACGAGTCGGCCCAGCATTTT.

This clonotype was counted at least ten times. The V call is TRBV6-6, the J call TRBJ2-7, with D possibly matching TRBD1 (6 bases). V was trimmed by 2 bases and J by 3 bases, leaving 11 bases between them. The CDR3 runs to 14 residues. Per the germline V gene, CDR1 is MNHNY and CDR2 is SVGAGI (reference sequence). Here the CDR3 reads CASSYQGQVYEQYF. The CDR3 nucleotides are TGTGCCAGCAGTTACCAGGGACAAGTCTACGAGCAGTACTTC.

This clonotype was recorded at least ten times. The chain has TRBV12-3 or TRBV12-4 and TRBJ1-3; no definite D call. The CDR3 has 10 residues. V was clipped by 8 bases and J by 8 bases, with 7 bases between them. CDR3 in amino acids: CASGRDTIYF. In DNA form, the CDR3 reads TGTGCCAGCGGGAGGGACACCATATATTTT.

This clonotype appeared many times. The gene calls are TRBV9 and TRBJ2-2, with D possibly being TRBD2 (6 bases). Germline V lookup: CDR1 SGDLS, CDR2 YYNGEE. V lost 4 bases and J 0 bases, leaving 10 bases between the germline ends. This CDR3 is 15 amino acids long. CDR3 in amino acids: CASSLTGANTGELFF. CDR3 DNA: TGTGCCAGCAGCCTTACGGGGGCGAACACCGGGGAGCTGTTTTTT.

This clonotype was picked up a small number of times. The chain combines TRBV12-3 or TRBV12-4 with TRBJ2-7; 10 bases align to TRBD2. This CDR3 has 16 residues. V was clipped by 3 bases and J by 1 base; unmatched bases: 6. CDR3 in amino acids: CASSLSRLAGSYEQYF. In DNA form, the CDR3 reads TGTGCCAGCAGTTTGTCCCGACTAGCGGGTTCCTACGAGCAGTACTTC.